This TCR beta chain originates from a study of T cells after somatic rescue of genetic block. This clone qualifies as medium-sized. The CDR3 is made up of 10 amino acids. V was trimmed by 1 base and J by 11 bases, leaving 8 bases between them. Germline V gene lookup returns CDR1 SQVTM and CDR2 ANQGSEA. The repertoire was sequenced with immunoSEQ multiplex PCR; TCRdb's copy has only in-frame clones and lacks some. The sample consists of roughly 15,000 clones, over 65% of them appearing once. Sequenced material: peripheral blood mononuclear cells (PBMCs). This TCR was recovered from a boy younger than 18. J is TRBJ1-1 and V is TRBV29-1; D gene ambiguous. The CDR3 sequence is CSVEGGKAFF. CDR3 nucleotides: TGCAGCGTTGAAGGAGGAAAGGCTTTCTTT.